The rows below give T cell receptor beta chains drawn from one sample of a study of T cells after yellow fever vaccination. In TCRdb, the 5' RACE reads were re-called with MiXCR into one record per CDR3 protein. In the table there are under 600,000 distinct CDR3 sequences, about 13% of which are singletons. The sequenced sample was PBMCs, obtained on the day of the yellow fever booster vaccination. The receptors come from a man aged 30 to 45 who received the YFV17D yellow fever vaccine. The CDR3 runs from the conserved cysteine through the conserved F or W. The D gene is left open where the match is weak. Clone size is shown for a subset of rows, as once, few, many or a class of expanded clone.

D gene	J gene	V gene	clone size	CDR3 length	CDR3 DNA	CDR3 protein
NA	TRBJ2-3	TRBV4-1	few	15	TGCGCCAGCAGCCAAAACCCGACAGCATCAGATACGCAGTATTTT	CASSQNPTASDTQYF
NA	TRBJ1-1	TRBV6-2/TRBV6-3	NA	11	TGTGCCAGCAGAACCGGGGAAGAAGCTTTCTTT	CASRTGEEAFF
NA	TRBJ2-1	TRBV28	few	12	TGTGCCAGCAGGGTGAATTACAATGAGCAGTTCTTC	CASRVNYNEQFF
TRBD1	TRBJ2-3	TRBV6-1	NA	14	TGTGCCAGCAGCAGGGACAGCAGCACAAATACGCAGTATTTT	CASSRDSSTNTQYF
TRBD2	TRBJ2-1	TRBV24-1	few	16	TGTGCCACCAGTGATTTCTTAGCGGGGGACTACAATGAGCAGTTCTTC	CATSDFLAGDYNEQFF
TRBD1	TRBJ2-7	TRBV4-3	many	16	TGCGCCAGCAGCCGCCTATCGGGACAGGGGGCCTACGAGCAGTACTTC	CASSRLSGQGAYEQYF
NA	TRBJ2-5	TRBV20-1	few	12	TGCAGTGCTCGACTAAAGGGGGAGACCCAGTACTTC	CSARLKGETQYF
TRBD2	TRBJ2-4	TRBV2	few	14	TGTGCCAGCAGTGCGGGACTAGCGGGGTCCATTCAGTACTTC	CASSAGLAGSIQYF
TRBD2	TRBJ2-1	TRBV27	NA	15	TGTGCCAGCAGTTCTCCTAGCGGGGCCTACAATGAGCAGTTCTTC	CASSSPSGAYNEQFF
NA	TRBJ2-5	TRBV15	few	15	TGTGCCACCAGCAGAGAGGGCGGAGAGGAGGAGACCCAGTACTTC	CATSREGGEEETQYF
NA	TRBJ1-2	TRBV15	NA	13	TGTGCCACCAGCAGAGATATTGGGGATGGCTACACCTTC	CATSRDIGDGYTF
NA	TRBJ2-1	TRBV24-1	few	15	TGTGCCACCAGTAAGTCAGGCCAGGGCAACAATGAGCAGTTCTTC	CATSKSGQGNNEQFF
NA	TRBJ2-3	TRBV5-1	many	15	TGCGCCAGCAGCTTGGCCGGGACGGACACAGATACGCAGTATTTT	CASSLAGTDTDTQYF
NA	TRBJ2-3	TRBV20-1	many	13	TGCAGTGCTAGAGTCGTCCGCACAGATACGCAGTATTTT	CSARVVRTDTQYF
NA	TRBJ1-3	TRBV5-1	NA	13	TGCGCCAGCAGCCGGGTTCCTGGAAACACCATATATTTT	CASSRVPGNTIYF
TRBD2	TRBJ2-1	TRBV20-1	NA	17	TGCAGTGCCATCTGGGCTAGCGGGAGGATCCCACTCAATGAGCAGTTCTTC	CSAIWASGRIPLNEQFF
NA	TRBJ1-6	TRBV20-1	NA	16	TGCAGTGCTAATGGGAGCCCCGGAGCCCCCAATTCACCCCTCCACTTT	CSANGSPGAPNSPLHF
NA	TRBJ2-1	TRBV6-1	NA	13	TGTGCCAGCAAAAAGGACAATTACAATGAGCAGTTCTTC	CASKKDNYNEQFF
TRBD1	TRBJ1-6	TRBV20-1	NA	15	TGCAGTGCTTCCGAGGGACAGGGATATAATTCACCCCTCCACTTT	CSASEGQGYNSPLHF
NA	TRBJ2-7	TRBV12-3/TRBV12-4	NA	13	TGTGCCAGCGAAGAGGGAGCGGGTTACGAGCAGTACTTC	CASEEGAGYEQYF
NA	TRBJ1-6	TRBV3-1	few	14	TGTGCCAGCAGCCAGGCAGGGACGGATTCACCCCTCCACTTT	CASSQAGTDSPLHF
NA	TRBJ2-1	TRBV5-4	NA	15	TGTGCCGCCCAAAGGGGGACTCCCTCCTACAATGAGCAGTTCTTC	CAAQRGTPSYNEQFF
TRBD2	TRBJ2-7	TRBV7-2	few	15	TGTGCCAGCAGCTGGGGGACCAGCGGGAGGGAGGTGCAGTACTTC	CASSWGTSGREVQYF
NA	TRBJ1-1	TRBV12-3/TRBV12-4	few	12	TGTGCCAGCAGTTTAATCCGCACTGAAGCTTTCTTT	CASSLIRTEAFF
NA	TRBJ2-1	TRBV7-2	NA	15	TGTGCCAGCAGCCCAAACGGGCTAGCTGGCGATGAGCAGTTCTTC	CASSPNGLAGDEQFF
TRBD2	TRBJ2-1	TRBV5-1	NA	16	TGCGCCAGCAGCATAAGGACTAGGGGAGCCTACAATGAGCAGTTCTTC	CASSIRTRGAYNEQFF
NA	TRBJ2-7	TRBV12-3/TRBV12-4	NA	19	TGTGCCAGCAGTTTCAAGGGGCGTAATTTGGGGTTTCCCACCTACGAGCAGTACTTC	CASSFKGRNLGFPTYEQYF
NA	TRBJ2-6	TRBV12-3/TRBV12-4	NA	14	TGTGCCAGCAGAGGGAGCTCTGGGGCCAACGTCCTGACTTTC	CASRGSSGANVLTF
NA	TRBJ2-5	TRBV20-1	once	12	TGCAGTGCTTTGGTGGGCCGAGAGACCCAGTACTTC	CSALVGRETQYF
TRBD1	TRBJ1-5	TRBV6-2/TRBV6-3	few	17	TGTGCCAGCTCCCCCCGCGACAGGGAGAAGGGCAATCAGCCCCAGCATTTT	CASSPRDREKGNQPQHF
NA	TRBJ2-2	TRBV9	NA	16	TGTGCCAGCAGCGAGGGGCCACATAAGAACACCGGGGAGCTGTTTTTT	CASSEGPHKNTGELFF
NA	TRBJ2-5	TRBV5-1	few	14	TGCGCCAGCAGCTTGAGTGAGACAGGCGTGACCCAGTACTTC	CASSLSETGVTQYF
NA	TRBJ2-3	TRBV7-2	NA	12	TGTGCCAGCAGCTTGGCGTCCGGTACGCAGTATTTT	CASSLASGTQYF
TRBD2	TRBJ2-7	TRBV19	few	15	TGTGCCAGCGACCCCGGGACTAGCGGGAGGGGCGAGCAGTACTTC	CASDPGTSGRGEQYF
TRBD2	TRBJ2-3	TRBV12-3/TRBV12-4	NA	15	TGTGCCAGCAGGATGAGCGGGAGAGGCACAGATACGCAGTATTTT	CASRMSGRGTDTQYF
NA	TRBJ2-3	TRBV5-4	few	13	TGTGCCAGCAGCCTTCTTCTGACAGATACGCAGTATTTT	CASSLLLTDTQYF
TRBD2	TRBJ2-3	TRBV6-2/TRBV6-3	few	17	TGTGCCAGCAGTTACATTCTAGCGGGAGGATTGCCAGATACGCAGTATTTT	CASSYILAGGLPDTQYF
NA	TRBJ1-1	TRBV6-2/TRBV6-3	NA	15	TGTGCCAGCAGTCCCCTCTACGTCGAAGGCGCTGAAGCTTTCTTT	CASSPLYVEGAEAFF
TRBD1	TRBJ2-5	TRBV24-1	NA	15	TGTGCCACCAGTGACTTACGGACAGGGTTGGAGACCCAGTACTTC	CATSDLRTGLETQYF
NA	TRBJ1-2	TRBV7-2	few	15	TGTGCCAGCAGCCCCGGGACCCAACAGGGTCATGGCTACACCTTC	CASSPGTQQGHGYTF
NA	TRBJ2-2	TRBV7-9	few	15	TGTGCCAGCAGCCGGACGGCCCTTAACACCGGGGAGCTGTTTTTT	CASSRTALNTGELFF
NA	TRBJ1-6	TRBV5-1	NA	14	TGCGCCAGCAGCTTGAGGGCCGAGAACCCACCCCTCCACTTT	CASSLRAENPPLHF
NA	TRBJ2-1	TRBV20-1	NA	10	TGCAGTGCTACTCGCGATGAGCAGTTCTTC	CSATRDEQFF
TRBD2	TRBJ2-3	TRBV20-1	many	13	TGCAGTGCTATCCTAGCGGGCACAGATACGCAGTATTTT	CSAILAGTDTQYF
NA	TRBJ1-1	TRBV20-1	few	14	TGCAGTGCTCGGACCGGGGGGGCAAACACTGAAGCTTTCTTT	CSARTGGANTEAFF
TRBD2	TRBJ2-2	TRBV7-2	once	15	TGTGTCAGCAGCCGCGGACTAGCGAACACCGGGGAGCTGTTTTTT	CVSSRGLANTGELFF
TRBD1	TRBJ2-3	TRBV28	few	14	TGTGCCAGCAGTTTAGGGGACAGGAAAGATACGCAGTATTTT	CASSLGDRKDTQYF
NA	TRBJ1-3	TRBV11-1	NA	19	TGTGCCAGCAGCTTAAAGGGTCCGCGCTTGACCTTCTCTGGAAACACCATATATTTT	CASSLKGPRLTFSGNTIYF